Described below is a single T cell receptor (beta chain) sequence and its context. Its antigen is currently not known. No quality values exist for individual bases; no much larger clone is one base distant. The CDR3 runs 13 residues from the cysteine to the phenylalanine. CDR3 DNA only is kept here, 39 bases in frame from base 1. The germline V gene sets CDR1 to SGHDT and CDR2 to YYEEEE. Trimming takes 4 bases from V and 3 bases from J, and the germline ends sit 11 bases apart. The data were taken from a study of cytomegalovirus exposure and HLA in healthy donors (dated by TCRdb to 2015 to 2018). About the full investigation: According to an earlier analysis of 550 to 700 of the donors, 150 million to 200 million T cells yielded approximately 120 million unique TCR beta sequences and 276 Gb of sequence data. An early release that covered more than 550 HLA-typed donors contained approximately 300 gigabases of sequencing data and 70 million to 100 million unique TCR sequences. Of the 300 to 450 genotyped donors, less than 85% were placed in the genetic ancestry cluster associated with self-reported Caucasian donors. The aim of the study was to test whether cataloging public T cell receptors could identify signatures of past pathogen exposure. Using immunosequencing, the study profiled T cell repertoires from 666 subjects and related those repertoires to cytomegalovirus serostatus. A separate validation cohort of some 130 different subjects was used in addition to the 666-subject first cohort. To predict cytomegalovirus infection status, the study combined high-throughput TCR immunosequencing, statistical association of individual TCRs with disease status, and machine learning. To study patterns of TCR occurrence, a later analysis re-analyzed previously published TCR beta repertoires from several hundred donors and added high-resolution HLA genotyping. In the later analysis, no new phenotypic data were used to find candidate immune exposures; instead, reliance was placed on TCR beta sequences and their occurrence across donors. To decide whether each TCR beta V gene segment behaved as functional or pseudogenic, an earlier analysis of several hundred of the donors relied on high-throughput TCR beta sequencing. Alongside the repertoire data, information on donor age, sex, ethnicity and CMV serostatus was compiled. A later genetic analysis used genome-wide SNP genotypes for about 60% of the 666 donors, treating that subset as a discovery cohort. Every repertoire in the discovery cohort had been generated on one and the same sequencing platform. HLA typing covered class I and class II loci at four-digit resolution. Typing coverage differed by locus: A, B, C, DRB1 and DQB1 were typed in roughly 620-630 donors, DQA1 in 522, DPA1 in some 600, and DPB1 in around 490. Several DR-DQ haplotypes were handled as single units for association and clustering because linkage in the cohort was strong. Among about 410 genotyped donors of the cohort, an average of around 250,000 unique TCR beta nucleotide sequences was sequenced per donor, of which about 18% were non-productive. Broader findings and caveats from the paper: In a later analysis, HLA-associated TCR beta chains showed more clonal expansion and lower generation probabilities than non-associated chains that were equally common. According to a later analysis, most CMV-associated TCR beta chains appeared to be HLA-restricted, and the HLA associations seemed to be driven largely by CMV exposure. In a later analysis, TCR association rates were found to vary across HLA loci, with the most associated TCRs seen for DRB1 alleles and the fewest for HLA-C alleles. A few of the identified cytomegalovirus-associated TCR beta chains were confirmed in vitro to be specific for cytomegalovirus antigens. Because HLA typing was missing for some donors at each locus, association tests included only the typed subset. Because counts were too low, fewer than 20 rarely observed V segments, including chromosome 9 orphons, were excluded from the earlier analysis of 587 of the donors. Some IMGT-functional V segments, including TRBV6-2 and TRBV6-3, could not be told apart with the 87-base-pair reads, so those segments were excluded. A later genetic analysis associated a missense DCLRE1C variant with V-gene and J-gene trimming of TCR beta chains, and an independent cohort replicated the association. Only TCR beta chains were sequenced in this cohort, and the absence of alpha or paired-chain data limited detectable features. Cytomegalovirus status was reported to be diagnosed by the classifier with high specificity and sensitivity in both the original and validation cohorts. Compared with the roughly 720-donor mean, donors in an Asian-associated ancestry cluster had fewer N-insertions in productive TCRs, according to a later genetic analysis. A further reported finding was that TCR beta sequences accurately predicted the HLA-A and HLA-B alleles for most subjects in the first cohort. Correlated functional status among segregating V segments might reflect linkage disequilibrium, but an unknown experimental factor could not be ruled out. Several of the top co-occurrence clusters appeared to be linked to parvovirus B19, influenza, CMV and Epstein-Barr virus, according to a later analysis. Roughly uniform sequencing depth across donors was assumed in presence/absence analyses, although this assumption may not hold. In a later analysis, over 15,000 TCR beta sequences were associated with specific HLA alleles at a false discovery rate of 0.05. In an earlier analysis of about 540 of the donors, most TCR beta V segments were observed in productive rearrangements about 87% or about 30% of the time, broadly matching IMGT annotations. Across donors, most TCR sequences were observed very rarely, whereas some public TCRs were present in many individuals. According to the authors, the approach could potentially be generalized to other disease states and immunological phenotypes. Immune exposure information for the cohort was limited to CMV serostatus. A cluster of highly shared sequence variants was judged likely to be a technical artifact of the sequencing pipeline. When HLA alleles, especially DR and DQ, strongly co-occurred, TCR associations were difficult to assign to individual alleles. In the study, approximately 150 TCR beta chains were listed as associated with cytomegalovirus.

The cohort comprised several hundred healthy bone marrow donors. At the time of sampling, all cohort members were nominally healthy, though unrecorded immune exposures were likely present. The donor tested CMV seronegative and was one of the 352 seronegative cohort members. Every donor gave a peripheral blood sample, and the peripheral blood mononuclear cells from that sample were used for TCR beta sequencing. Genomic DNA was extracted from the blood cell samples with the Qiagen DNeasy Blood Extraction Kit. Receptor libraries were prepared by the immunoSEQ multiplex PCR assay. A mixture of 60 forward primers for TCR Vbeta segments and 13 reverse primers for TCR Jbeta segments was used in the multiplex PCR. A multiplex PCR assay on genomic DNA amplified the CDR3 region of rearranged TCR beta genes. The Illumina HiSeq System was used to sequence the amplified TCR beta libraries as 87-base-pair reads. In the source study's methods: Across the 670 or so repertoires, a later analysis counted 80 million or so unique TCR beta chains, some 11 million of which were shared by at least two donors. To remove PCR and sequencing errors, raw reads were error-corrected and collapsed into unique sequences using a nearest-neighbor algorithm that merged closely related sequences. CDR3 sequences were aligned to IMGT reference sequences to assign V, D and J gene segments. For a sequence to be retained, a match of at least six nucleotides was required to both a V gene segment and a J gene segment. A rearrangement was called productive if the CDR3 had no stop codons and remained in frame with V and J, and every other rearrangement was called non-productive. Following IMGT convention, CDR3 was defined as the stretch from the second conserved V-encoded cysteine up to the conserved J-encoded phenylalanine. In an earlier analysis of roughly 580 of the donors, sequences lacking an unambiguous match to a single V gene segment were excluded. In an earlier analysis of some 590 of the donors, a V segment was called functional when productive rearrangements were above 56.7%, and segregating when the standard deviation between donors exceeded 5%. To diagnose cytomegalovirus status from the catalog of TCR beta chain sequences, a statistical classification framework was built. A later analysis assigned V and J genes by comparing TCR nucleotide sequences with IMGT/GENE-DB human TR gene sequences. Using the TCRdist pipeline, a later analysis assigned CDR3 sequences along with most-parsimonious VDJ recombination scenarios. In a later analysis, each TCR beta chain was defined by its CDR3 amino acid sequence together with its V-gene family, and reads lacking a unique V-gene family were excluded. As a way to deal with suspected cross-contamination and a sequencing artifact, a later analysis dropped 450 to 600 nucleotide sequences that were highly shared and had low generation probability. In a later analysis, a clonal expansion index was calculated for each public chain from normalized within-repertoire ranks of inferred template counts. In a later analysis, generation probabilities were computed with a VDJ recombination model fitted to out-of-frame rearrangements, and the resulting probabilities were checked against IGoR. In a later analysis, hypergeometric tests were used to score TCR-TCR, TCR-HLA and TCR-CMV co-occurrence, with a repertoire-size bias correction applied to TCR pairs. In a later analysis, false discovery rates were estimated by permuting HLA or CMV assignments 20 times. In a later analysis, co-occurring TCRs were grouped using DBSCAN, with TCRdist sequence similarity added in when clustering inside HLA-allele-positive subsets. Repertoires with fewer than 30,000 or more than 120,000 public chains, plus five repertoires with anomalous nucleotide sharing, were excluded from co-occurrence clustering. Imported from immuneACCESS, the table was reduced by TCRdb to in-frame sequences with V and J called. These copies leave out some clones; in studies compared against another copy, an unresolved V gene accounts for under half, and the cause of the remainder is not known. D and trimming come from the DNA, and the V and J calls and clone size come from that table. This sample lists 150,000 to 200,000 clones; roughly 85% were detected once. Around 1.5% of the sample belongs to the ten largest clones.

The sample comprised PBMCs. The TCR sequence derives from a male donor in good health and CMV-seronegative. This sequence uses TRBV5-6 and TRBJ2-7; TRBD1 is a weak D gene call, 6 bases matching. The encoded CDR3 is CASSPGQVYEQYF. The DNA is as follows: TGTGCCAGCAGCCCGGGACAAGTCTACGAGCAGTACTTC.